The source of this T cell receptor beta chain is a study of control samples from healthy donors and cancer patients. Repertoires were generated with immunoSEQ multiplex PCR, while TCRdb's copy carries only in-frame clones and drops some. The sample yields tens of thousands of clones, about 90% seen once. This clone was found once. This clonotype was obtained from a man aged 60-69 years with colorectal cancer. The source material was PBMCs.

The CDR3 DNA follows: TGTGCCAGCAGTTTGGAGGGAGTCGAGCAGTACTTC. Amino acid sequence: CASSLEGVEQYF. The chain is built from TRBV12-3 or TRBV12-4 and TRBJ2-7; D perhaps matches TRBD2 (6 bases). V was trimmed by 3 bases and J by 6 bases, leaving 9 bases between them. This CDR3 region has 12 residues.